The clone carrying this T cell receptor (beta chain) was recorded many times. This specimen comes from a study of neurological immune-mediated disorders. The time point was: technical triplicate 1. Germline loops: CDR1 SGHRS, CDR2 YFSETQ. Trimming at V came to 6 bases and at J to 5 bases, leaving 12 bases not matched to a gene. This CDR3 spans 16 amino acids. 5'RACE with 10-nucleotide random UMIs generated the cDNA. One entry per CDR3 protein results from TCRdb running MiXCR on the 5' RACE reads. The sample includes 35,000 to 40,000 distinct CDR3 sequences, roughly 10% seen only once; the top ten take 3% to 5%.

The source material was PBMCs. This sequence originates from a man between 60 and 75 years old with HTLV-1-associated myelopathy (HAM/TSP). The chain is built from TRBV5-1 and TRBJ2-2; 8 nucleotides agree with TRBD2. For the CDR3, the DNA is TGCGCCAGCAAATATAGCGGGACCTTGAGGACCGGGGAGCTGTTTTTT. It specifies CASKYSGTLRTGELFF.